This TCR beta chain was profiled in a study of T cell responses to AZD1222 COVID-19 vaccine. This clone was seen once. As yet, its antigen is unknown. Study outcomes and limitations: Repertoire sampling was restricted to post-peak T cell response timepoints. Clonal diversity was possibly underestimated; the donors were predominantly white British and more often female. There were vaccine-associated CD4 TCRs across spike, dominant at 160-218 and 743-854.

Method: immunoSEQ multiplex PCR; TCRdb's copy keeps in-frame clones and lacks some. This sample has some 170,000 clones; more than 90% occur once, and the top ten carry about 2.8%. The sample consisted of peripheral blood, taken on day 0 of AZD1222 vaccination. This TCR came from an adult in good health.

The CDR3 here is CASSQGAGNQPQHF. DNA for the CDR3: TGTGCCAGCAGCCAGGGGGCTGGCAATCAGCCCCAGCATTTT. V gene TRBV3-1 (or the pseudogene TRBV3-2) combines with J gene TRBJ1-5, with D maybe TRBD1 (6 bases). The CDR3 contains 14 residues. Germline V CDR1 and CDR2: LGHDT, YNNKEL (reference sequence). V was clipped by 3 bases and J by 2 bases, with 8 bases between them.